The rows below give T cell receptor beta chains drawn from one sample of a study of neurological immune-mediated disorders. One entry per CDR3 protein, called by TCRdb with MiXCR from the 5' RACE reads. The table shows approximately 23,000 distinct CDR3 sequences, with approximately 13% occurring only once. Source material: CD4+ T cells from blood. Source of these receptors: a female donor with HTLV-1-associated myelopathy (HAM/TSP). CDR3s include the opening cysteine and the closing phenylalanine or tryptophan. A D gene is named only where the DNA matches it firmly. Clone size is given for some rows only: seen once, a few or many times, or a class if the clone is expanded.

v_call	j_call	clone_size	d_call	cdr3_nt	cdr3_aa
TRBV6-6	TRBJ2-6	many	.	TGTGCCAGCAGTAGAACCGGGACTGTGAAGTCTGGGGCCAACGTCCTGACTTTC	CASSRTGTVKSGANVLTF
TRBV7-9	TRBJ2-5	many	.	TGTGCCAGCAGCTTTTCGGTAGAAGAGACCCAGTACTTC	CASSFSVEETQYF
TRBV6-5	TRBJ2-1	many	.	TGTGCCAGCAGTTACCGCGTGGGGCTAGCGACAACTGACGAGCAGTTCTTC	CASSYRVGLATTDEQFF
TRBV5-1	TRBJ2-7	many	.	TGCGCCAGCAGCTTGGACGTTACAGGCTACGAGCAGTACTTC	CASSLDVTGYEQYF
TRBV7-2	TRBJ1-2	many	TRBD1	TGTGCCAGCAGCTTAGCACGACAGGGGGACTATGGCTACACCTTC	CASSLARQGDYGYTF
TRBV15	TRBJ2-1	.	TRBD2	TGTGCCACCAGCACGACTAGCGGCCACTCCTACAATGAGCAGTTCTTC	CATSTTSGHSYNEQFF
TRBV5-5	TRBJ2-1	many	.	TGTGCCAGCAGCTACCCCCGGGATTACAATGAGCAGTTCTTC	CASSYPRDYNEQFF
TRBV20-1	TRBJ2-1	.	TRBD2	TGCAGTGCTTCTAACTCCAGATTAGCGGGGGAATCCAATGAGCAGTTCTTC	CSASNSRLAGESNEQFF
TRBV18	TRBJ2-7	many	.	TGTGCCAGCTCAACCTACCGGACGGATTCGGGCGAGCAGTACTTC	CASSTYRTDSGEQYF
TRBV2	TRBJ2-4	many	TRBD2	TGTGCCAGCAGTGACGGGGGACTAGCGGGGGCCAAAAACATTCAGTACTTC	CASSDGGLAGAKNIQYF
TRBV3-1	TRBJ2-1	many	.	TGTGCCAGTACGTTGGGGGGCCCCTACAATGAGCAGTTCTTC	CASTLGGPYNEQFF
TRBV18	TRBJ2-5	many	TRBD1	TGTGCCAGCTCACCACGGACAGGGGCGCCCCAAGAGACCCAGTACTTC	CASSPRTGAPQETQYF
TRBV12-3/TRBV12-4	TRBJ2-1	many	.	TGTGCCAGCAGTTCCTACTTGACCGAGCAGTTCTTC	CASSSYLTEQFF
TRBV7-2	TRBJ2-3	many	TRBD1	TGTGCCAGCAGCCCCGGGACCGGGACAGGGTCAGATACGCAGTATTTT	CASSPGTGTGSDTQYF
TRBV24-1	TRBJ2-7	many	TRBD1	TGTGCCACCGGGACAGGGGGCGACGAGCAGTACTTC	CATGTGGDEQYF
TRBV20-1	TRBJ2-3	medium-sized	.	TGCAGTGCTAGTAAGAGCGGCAATACGCAGTATTTT	CSASKSGNTQYF
TRBV7-2	TRBJ2-3	many	TRBD1	TGTGCCAGCAGCTTAGGAGCGGACAGGTGGGGCACAGATACGCAGTATTTT	CASSLGADRWGTDTQYF
TRBV7-2	TRBJ2-2	many	.	TGTGCCAGCAGCTTACCCGCGAACACCGGGGAGCTGTTTTTT	CASSLPANTGELFF
TRBV5-1	TRBJ2-7	many	.	TGCGCCAGCAGCTTTGAGGCCGGAGCCTACGAGCAGTACTTC	CASSFEAGAYEQYF
TRBV10-3	TRBJ2-5	many	TRBD1	TGTGCCATCAGTGAGTCAGGAGGGACAGGGATTGGAGAGACCCAGTACTTC	CAISESGGTGIGETQYF
TRBV20-1	TRBJ1-2	many	.	TGCAGTGCTAGCCCCGCAGTCGGGGGCTATGGCTACACCTTC	CSASPAVGGYGYTF
TRBV3-1	TRBJ2-1	many	TRBD2	TGTGCCAGCAGCCAAGCTCTAGCGGACTCCTACAATGAGCAGTTCTTC	CASSQALADSYNEQFF
TRBV29-1	TRBJ2-1	many	TRBD2	TGCAGCGGGGAGGGGACTAGCGACAATGAGCAGTTCTTC	CSGEGTSDNEQFF
TRBV6-5	TRBJ1-6	many	.	TGTGCCGTACAATCCGAATACTCCTATAATTCACCCCTCCACTTT	CAVQSEYSYNSPLHF
TRBV12-3/TRBV12-4	TRBJ1-6	.	.	TGTGCCAGCAGTTTCGTCTGCTTTATGAATTCACCCCTCCACTTT	CASSFVCFMNSPLHF
TRBV6-6	TRBJ1-6	many	.	TGTGCCAGCAGTACCACTGCTGAGAGCTCCTATAATTCACCCCTCCACTTT	CASSTTAESSYNSPLHF
TRBV29-1	TRBJ2-3	many	.	TGCAGCGTTGTCCGATCAAGCAGTAGGGCCGCAGATACGCAGTATTTT	CSVVRSSSRAADTQYF
TRBV19	TRBJ1-1	.	.	TGTGCCAGTAGTAAAAGGGGAGTGGGCACTGAAGCTTTCTTT	CASSKRGVGTEAFF
TRBV29-1	TRBJ2-3	many	.	TGCAGCACCTCCCAGGGATCCCGTGGGAATACGCAGTATTTT	CSTSQGSRGNTQYF
TRBV5-4	TRBJ2-7	many	TRBD2	TGTGCCAGCAGGTCCACTAGCGGGGGGAACCACGAGCAGTACTTC	CASRSTSGGNHEQYF
TRBV20-1	TRBJ2-1	many	TRBD2	TGCAGTGCTAGGGCCATTAGCGGGGGGGGGGATGAGCAGTTCTTC	CSARAISGGGDEQFF
TRBV7-7	TRBJ2-2	many	.	TGTGCTAGCAGCTTAGGAGGGGGGGCCGAATTCACCGGGGAGCTGTTTTTT	CASSLGGGAEFTGELFF